Given below is one T cell receptor (beta chain) in context. Using immunoSEQ multiplex PCR, the repertoire was profiled, and TCRdb retains in-frame clones only, with some absent. The sample contains just over 80,000 clones, around 80% of which appear only once. This entry belongs to a study of blood T cell repertoires in COVID-19. This TCR was sampled from a woman older than 75 with active or convalescent COVID-19. The sequenced material came from peripheral blood.

CDR3: CASSHLYGYTF. CDR3 nucleotide sequence: TGTGCCAGCAGCCACCTCTATGGCTACACCTTC. J is TRBJ1-2 and V is TRBV3-1 (or the pseudogene TRBV3-2); no definite D call. V lost 3 bases, J lost 4 bases, and 3 bases lay in between. The germline CDR1 and CDR2 sequences are LGHDT and YNNKEL (reference sequence). CDR3 size: 11 residues.